The entry below gives a single TCR beta chain sequence along with its context. Its antigen remains unidentified. This sample stems from a study of beta chain features in type 1 diabetes. Study-wide results and limits: Shorter TCRB CDR3s, moderately but significantly so, marked every one of the four CD4+ subsets in Type 1 diabetes patients.

The CDR3 spans 14 residues. Germline values: CDR1 MNHEY, CDR2 SVGAGI. Trimming at V came to 2 bases and at J to 4 bases, leaving 4 bases not matched to a gene. Since all of the isolated RNA was reverse transcribed, expressed TCRB transcripts were what got sequenced. Naive, central memory and regulatory T cell samples came to a mean of approximately 4 million reads. Profiled with immunoSEQ multiplex PCR; TCRdb holds only in-frame clones, not every one. Of about 41,000 clones listed, 60% to 75% are singletons. Sequencing was performed on Tregs from blood. The receptor was derived from a man aged 25 to 40 with type 1 diabetes. Some clones in this sample may be carry-over from other donors' samples. This sequence joins TRBV6-5 and TRBJ1-2, with 7 positions matching TRBD1. The CDR3 DNA follows: TGTGCCAGCAGTTACGGGGGACAGCCCTATGGCTACACCTTC. Protein product: CASSYGGQPYGYTF.